This TCR beta chain originates from a study of shared clonotypes between healthy human individuals. The CDR3 loop spans 15 amino acids. V gave up 6 bases and J gave up 4 bases; unmatched junction bases: 9. CDR1 is MDHEN, CDR2 SYDVKM, per germline. CD45RO-negative, CCR7-selected cells formed the naive CD8 fraction, which excluded terminally differentiated effector memory CD45RA+ cells. Overall study findings and caveats: The study found 4.5% to 6% of naive CD4 clonotypes shared across a few donors.

To note about this clone: As yet, its antigen is unknown.

Some clones are missing from TCRdb's copy, which holds only in-frame ones; the method was immunoSEQ multiplex PCR. Among more than 2 million clones, around 93% were seen once, and the ten largest hold more than 1.5%. The V and J genes are TRBV28 and TRBJ1-1; 9 bases align to TRBD1. The sequenced sample consisted of naive CD8+ T cells from PBMCs. This TCR was sampled from a man between 18 and 29 years old in good health. Some clones in this sample may be carry-over from other donors' samples. CDR3 in amino acids: CASSLRTGGITEAFF. The CDR3 region has the DNA TGTGCCAGCAGCCTACGAACAGGGGGCATCACTGAAGCTTTCTTT. The complete variable domain, with remaining parts taken from reference TRBV28 and TRBJ1-1, reads DVKVTQSSRYLVKRTGEKVFLECVQDMDHENMFWYRQDPGLGLRLIYFSYDVKMKEKGDIPEGYSVSREKKERFSLILESASTNQTSMYLCASSLRTGGITEAFFGQGTRLTVV.